The 23 T cell receptor beta chains listed next were all sequenced from one sample in a study of chemoradiotherapy in HPV16-positive cancers. Only in-frame clones appear in the TCRdb table, and some are missing; sequencing was by immunoSEQ multiplex PCR. The table lists about 33,000 clones, more than 85% of them singletons. Sequences were derived from blood, sampled from a patient who underwent chemoradiotherapy. The receptors derive from a human donor with HPV-associated anogenital cancer.

This chain connects TRBV11-3 to TRBJ1-6; no firm D call. This CDR3 region has 15 residues. The V and J ends lost 6 bases and 0 bases respectively, with 9 bases between them. CDR1 is SGHNT, CDR2 YENEEA, per germline. The CDR3 protein is CASSDGSSYNSPLHF. CDR3 sequence (DNA): TGTGCCAGCAGTGACGGGAGCTCCTATAATTCACCCCTCCACTTT.

The chain combines TRBV28 with TRBJ2-2; 9 nucleotides align to TRBD2. Germline CDR1 and CDR2: MDHEN and SYDVKM. The CDR3 spans 14 residues. With V trimmed by 5 bases and J by 7 bases, 5 bases remained unmatched. CDR3 protein: CASSPPSGVGELFF. CDR3 sequence (DNA): TGTGCCAGCAGTCCACCTAGCGGGGTCGGGGAGCTGTTTTTT. Using reference TRBV28 and TRBJ2-2 for the parts outside the CDR3, the full variable domain is DVKVTQSSRYLVKRTGEKVFLECVQDMDHENMFWYRQDPGLGLRLIYFSYDVKMKEKGDIPEGYSVSREKKERFSLILESASTNQTSMYLCASSPPSGVGELFFGEGSRLTVL.

This sequence joins TRBV6-5 and TRBJ1-2; 8 nucleotides agree with TRBD1. The germline CDR1 and CDR2 sequences are MNHEY and SVGAGI. This CDR3 is built from 16 residues. With 0 bases clipped from V and 3 bases from J, the junction kept 6 bases outside the gene matches. In DNA, the CDR3 is TGTGCCAGCAGTTACTCACCCGACAGGGGTTACTATGGCTACACCTTC. Residues: CASSYSPDRGYYGYTF.

The V gene is TRBV2, the J gene TRBJ1-2; D gene uncertain. The CDR3 sequence is 12 residues long. V was cut by 8 bases and J by 3 bases, with 10 bases left in between. Germline values: CDR1 SNHLY, CDR2 FYNNEI. Here the CDR3 reads CASSPAHYGYTF. The CDR3 DNA follows: TGTGCCAGCTCGCCAGCTCACTATGGCTACACCTTC.

The V call is TRBV7-6, the J call TRBJ2-1; TRBD1 matches at 8 bases. Germline V lookup: CDR1 SGHVS, CDR2 FNYEAQ. The V gene end was trimmed by 5 bases and the J gene end by 3 bases; junction bases not matched to a gene: 6. The CDR3 runs to 15 residues. The CDR3 sequence is CASSPADRGYNEQFF. The CDR3, as DNA: TGTGCCAGCAGCCCAGCCGACAGGGGCTACAATGAGCAGTTCTTC.

V and J are TRBV7-9 and TRBJ1-1, with D perhaps matching TRBD1 (5 bases). V lost 4 bases and J 6 bases, leaving 15 bases between the germline ends. In germline, CDR1 is SEHNR, CDR2 FQNEAQ (reference sequence). CDR3 size: 14 residues. CDR3 protein: CASSSQSGYPEAFF. The DNA for the CDR3 is TGTGCCAGCAGCTCCCAATCAGGGTATCCTGAAGCTTTCTTT.

This chain joins TRBV10-1 and TRBJ2-1, with 10 nucleotides matching TRBD2. The length of the CDR3 is 14 residues. The V and J ends lost 6 bases and 7 bases, in that order; junction bases with no gene match: 6. Germline CDR1 WNHNN, CDR2 SYGVQD (reference sequence). The CDR3 is CASRGSGGSNEQFF. DNA for the CDR3: TGCGCCAGCAGGGGTAGCGGGGGGTCGAATGAGCAGTTCTTC.

V usage is TRBV27 and J usage is TRBJ1-4; the D is unclear. CDR1 is MNHEY, CDR2 SMNVEV, per germline (reference sequence). This CDR3 is built from 11 residues. Trimming cost V 8 bases and J 8 bases, with 9 bases left between them. CDR3 sequence reads: CASSVGEKLFF. The CDR3 DNA follows: TGTGCCAGCTCGGTGGGCGAAAAACTGTTTTTT.

V and J are TRBV18 and TRBJ1-5; 10 bases agree with TRBD1. Unmatched junction bases numbered 1, after V lost 1 base and J lost 4 bases. CDR3 size: 15 residues. Per the germline V gene, CDR1 is KGHSH and CDR2 is LQKENI. CDR3 in amino acids: CASSPQGQGNQPQHF. In DNA, the CDR3 is TGTGCCAGCTCACCACAGGGACAGGGGAATCAGCCCCAGCATTTT.

This clone was found once. This chain connects TRBV19 to TRBJ1-6; 12 nucleotides line up with TRBD1. Germline V gives CDR1 LNHDA, CDR2 SQIVND (reference sequence). CDR3 length equals 15 residues. The V and J ends lost 8 bases and 9 bases, in that order; junction bases with no gene match: 8. The CDR3 spells CASRGTGGLGSPLHF. CDR3 nucleotides: TGTGCCAGTCGGGGGACAGGGGGCTTGGGTTCACCCCTCCACTTT.

V usage is TRBV7-9 and J usage is TRBJ1-1; a weak D match, TRBD1 (5 bases). The germline V gene encodes CDR1 SEHNR and CDR2 FQNEAQ (reference sequence). Trimming removed 5 bases from V and 3 bases from J, with 19 bases in between. The CDR3 length is 16 residues. The DNA of the CDR3 is TGTGCCAGCAGCCGAGGGACCTATCAAGGGGACACTGAAGCTTTCTTT. Its protein is CASSRGTYQGDTEAFF.

The chain joins TRBV25-1 to TRBJ2-1; 9 nucleotides align to TRBD2. Trimming cost V 2 bases and J 3 bases; bases outside gene matches: 5. In germline, CDR1 is MGHDK, CDR2 SYGVNS. The CDR3 has 16 residues. As DNA, the CDR3 is TGTGCCAGCAGTGAAGTAGAACTAGCGGGCTACAATGAGCAGTTCTTC. Its translation is CASSEVELAGYNEQFF. The complete variable domain, with remaining parts taken from reference TRBV25-1 and TRBJ2-1, reads EADIYQTPRYLVIGTGKKITLECSQTMGHDKMYWYQQDPGMELHLIHYSYGVNSTEKGDLSSESTVSRIRTEHFPLTLESARPSHTSQYLCASSEVELAGYNEQFFGPGTRLTVL.

This clone was detected only once. The rearrangement links TRBV18 to TRBJ1-3, with 7 positions matching TRBD1. This CDR3 comprises 16 residues. V shed 4 bases, J shed 3 bases, and the junction held 9 bases outside the gene matches. Germline V gene sequence: CDR1 KGHSH, CDR2 LQKENI. The CDR3 is CASSLERGQGGNTIYF. In DNA form, the CDR3 reads TGTGCCAGCTCACTGGAGAGGGGGCAAGGTGGAAACACCATATATTTT.

J is TRBJ1-1 and V is TRBV6-1, with 7 nucleotides matching TRBD1. V was pared by 5 bases and J by 5 bases, with 5 bases of the junction left unmatched. CDR1 MNHNS and CDR2 SASEGT come from the germline V gene. This CDR3 is 13 amino acids long. In DNA form, the CDR3 reads TGTGCCAGCAGTAACTACAGGGGTACTGAAGCTTTCTTT. It translates to CASSNYRGTEAFF.

The V gene is TRBV6-5, the J gene TRBJ1-5; D not resolved. This CDR3 has 14 amino acids. Trimming cost V 4 bases and J 4 bases, with 11 bases left between them. Germline CDR1 is MNHEY and CDR2 is SVGAGI. The CDR3 DNA sequence: TGTGCCAGCAGTTTAGAAGTTGGTAATCAGCCCCAGCATTTT. The encoded protein is CASSLEVGNQPQHF.

The V and J genes are TRBV19 and TRBJ1-1, with D unresolved. The V end lost 7 bases, the J end lost 1 base, and 13 bases lay between the germline ends. CDR3 length equals 14 residues. Germline CDR1 is LNHDA and CDR2 is SQIVND (reference sequence). The CDR3 DNA is TGTGCCAGTAAGGCGTGGGCAGCGAACACTGAAGCTTTCTTT. Its protein product is CASKAWAANTEAFF.

V usage is TRBV11-2 and J usage is TRBJ2-1, with 13 bases lining up with TRBD2. V shed 4 bases, J shed 0 bases, and the junction held 6 bases outside the gene matches. Germline V CDR1 and CDR2: SGHAT, FQNNGV. CDR3 size: 18 residues. DNA for the CDR3: TGTGCCAGCAGCTCCGGGACTAGCGGGACCAGCTCCTACAATGAGCAGTTCTTC. Its protein product is CASSSGTSGTSSYNEQFF.

This clone was detected only once. The chain recombines TRBV10-3 with TRBJ1-5, with a possible D match to TRBD1 (5 bases). There are 18 residues in the CDR3. V dropped 0 bases and J dropped 1 base, with 16 bases sitting between them. Per germline, CDR1 ENHRY and CDR2 SYGVKD. In DNA, the CDR3 is TGTGCCATCAGTGAGTCGATAGGGACGGAAATAAGCAATCAGCCCCAGCATTTT. It encodes CAISESIGTEISNQPQHF.

The table lists this clone with a few counts. This chain uses TRBV6-5 with TRBJ1-4; TRBD1 might be the D (5 bases). Germline V gives CDR1 MNHEY, CDR2 SVGAGI. The V gene lost 4 bases and the J gene lost 8 bases, with 11 bases spanning the gap. The CDR3 sequence is 13 residues long. The CDR3 region has the DNA TGTGCCAGCAGTTCGCAATCAGGGGAAAAACTGTTTTTT. This sequence encodes CASSSQSGEKLFF.

This chain joins TRBV5-1 and TRBJ1-5, with 8 bases identical to TRBD1. This CDR3 has 15 amino acids. Germline values: CDR1 SGHRS, CDR2 YFSETQ. J was trimmed by 0 bases and V by 4 bases; bases with no gene match: 3. The CDR3: CASSEGQVSNQPQHF. The CDR3 DNA follows: TGCGCCAGCAGCGAGGGACAGGTTAGCAATCAGCCCCAGCATTTT.

V is TRBV6-6 and J is TRBJ2-2, with unresolved D. The CDR3 contains 13 residues. The germline V and J ends were trimmed by 0 bases and 8 bases, with 7 bases remaining between them. CDR1 MNHNY and CDR2 SVGAGI come from the germline V gene (reference sequence). The CDR3 is CASSYSFRGELFF. In DNA, the CDR3 is TGTGCCAGCAGTTACTCGTTCCGTGGGGAGCTGTTTTTT.

This clone was recorded once. This chain connects TRBV4-3 to TRBJ1-6; the D is unclear. CDR1 LGHNA and CDR2 YSLEER come from the germline V gene. With 1 base removed from V and 8 bases from J, the gap between germline ends came to 12 bases. The CDR3 is 15 residues long. Here the CDR3 reads CASSQVGGIDSPLHF. Here the CDR3 DNA reads TGCGCCAGCAGCCAAGTAGGCGGGATTGATTCACCCCTCCACTTT.

The chain joins TRBV6-5 to TRBJ1-4; 9 nucleotides agree with TRBD1. The ends lost 6 bases at V and 8 bases at J; junction bases unmatched: 10. The CDR3 contains 15 residues. From germline, CDR1 is MNHEY and CDR2 SVGAGI. CDR3 residues: CASRSVGQGAEKLFF. CDR3 in DNA: TGTGCCAGCAGGAGTGTGGGACAGGGAGCCGAAAAACTGTTTTTT.